The rows below give T cell receptor beta chains drawn from one sample of a study of cytomegalovirus exposure and HLA in healthy donors. The repertoire was sequenced with immunoSEQ multiplex PCR; TCRdb's copy has only in-frame clones and lacks some. The repertoire holds more than 200,000 clones, nearly 80% seen once, with less than 2% in the top ten. The material sequenced was PBMCs. The source is a male donor in good health and CMV-seronegative. Both conserved end residues are part of each CDR3. A D gene is named only where the DNA matches it firmly. Expanded clones are given a class, and other clones once, few, many or no size at all.

>TRBV19|-|-|TRBJ2-5
TGTGCCAGTAGTAACTCCCAGGGAAAGACCCAGTACTTC
CASSNSQGKTQYF
>TRBV5-1|TRBD2|-|TRBJ2-3
TGCGCCAGCAGCTTGGGAGGTAGCGGGAGCACAGATACGCAGTATTTT
CASSLGGSGSTDTQYF
>TRBV27|TRBD1|few|TRBJ1-2
TGTGCCAGCAGCCTCCAGGGGGGAAACTATGGCTACACCTTC
CASSLQGGNYGYTF
>TRBV29-1|TRBD2|-|TRBJ2-3
TGCAGCGTCGCCGGGACTAGCAGCACAGATACGCAGTATTTT
CSVAGTSSTDTQYF
>TRBV27|TRBD1|-|TRBJ2-1
TGTGCCAGCAGTTTAAGGGCAGGGGGCCGCTACAATGAGCAGTTCTTC
CASSLRAGGRYNEQFF
>TRBV7-2|TRBD2|-|TRBJ2-7
TGTGCCAGCAGCCCTAGCGGGGGGACCTACGAGCAGTACTTC
CASSPSGGTYEQYF
>TRBV10-3|-|-|TRBJ1-1
TGTGCCATCGGGTCTGGAGATTCCACTGAAGCTTTCTTT
CAIGSGDSTEAFF
>TRBV5-8|-|-|TRBJ1-2
TGTGCCAGCAGCTTCTACGGGAACTATGGCTACACCTTC
CASSFYGNYGYTF
>TRBV7-6|-|-|TRBJ2-5
TGTGCCAGCAGCGATTTGGGGGGACAAGAGACCCAGTACTTC
CASSDLGGQETQYF
>TRBV4-3|TRBD1|-|TRBJ2-7
TGCGCCAGCAGCCACAATCAGGGGGACGAGCAGTACTTC
CASSHNQGDEQYF
>TRBV7-6|-|-|TRBJ2-5
TGTGCCAGCAGCTTAGTACCCAGAGGCGCGGGCGGGGAGACCCAGTACTTC
CASSLVPRGAGGETQYF
>TRBV27|-|once|TRBJ1-6
TGTGCCAGCAGTTTGGGCAGGGGCTATAATTCACCCCTCCACTTT
CASSLGRGYNSPLHF
>TRBV30|TRBD1|-|TRBJ1-1
TGTGCCTGGGACAGGGAAATGAACACTGAAGCTTTCTTT
CAWDREMNTEAFF
>TRBV6-6|-|-|TRBJ1-4
TGTGCCAGCAGTTACTCGTCAGGGTCAGGTGAAAAACTGTTTTTT
CASSYSSGSGEKLFF
>TRBV28|TRBD2|-|TRBJ2-3
TGTGCCAGCAGTCGCAGCGGGGGCACAGATACGCAGTATTTT
CASSRSGGTDTQYF
>TRBV30|-|-|TRBJ1-1
TGTGCCTGGAGTTGGGGAGCTGAAGCTTTCTTT
CAWSWGAEAFF
>TRBV28|-|-|TRBJ2-2
TGTGCCAGCAGTCGCTACGGGGAGCTGTTTTTT
CASSRYGELFF
>TRBV5-4|-|-|TRBJ2-1
TGTGCCAGCAGCTTGTCGAGCTCCTACAATGAGCAGTTCTTC
CASSLSSSYNEQFF
>TRBV28|TRBD1|-|TRBJ1-5
TGTGCCAGCAGTTTTAGCAGGGGGCCCAATCAGCCCCAGCATTTT
CASSFSRGPNQPQHF
>TRBV29-1|-|-|TRBJ2-7
TGCAGCGTTCAAACAGGACAGAAGGCCTACGAGCAGTACTTC
CSVQTGQKAYEQYF
>TRBV7-3|-|few|TRBJ1-6
TGTGCCAGCAGCTTAAATAGCGGGGCGCAAACCCTCCACTTT
CASSLNSGAQTLHF
>TRBV28|TRBD1|-|TRBJ2-6
TGTGCCAGCAGTCGGACAGGGGTCCTCTCTGGGGCCAACGTCCTGACTTTC
CASSRTGVLSGANVLTF